A single T cell receptor beta chain is shown here with its context. The sample holds a few counts of this clonotype. The specificity of this receptor is unknown. The sample holds no much larger clone one base away, and base qualities are not on file. The data were taken from a study of blood T cells in healthy people across ages (dated by TCRdb to between 2015 and 2016). Looking at the study overall: In model experiments, roughly one uniquely barcoded TCR beta cDNA molecule per two T cells was captured by template switching. The study measured age-related changes in TCR beta repertoire diversity using deep sequencing normalized with unique cDNA molecular identifiers. Donors of different ages were randomly distributed across sequencing lanes to avoid experimental bias. Two additional independent replicas of 1 million unique cDNA reads from the same blood draw were analyzed for two donors (one aged 18 to 30 and one aged 80 or older). The donors were divided into four age groups: young (average around 15 years), middle-aged (almost 40), aged (around 67) and long-lived (nearly 85). Paper-wide results and their limitations: Because the CMV infection status of the donors was unknown, age-related changes in expanded clonotypes may potentially have been confounded. Because profiling used bulk unsorted PBMCs, naive and antigen-experienced compartments could not be compared conclusively. As age increased, observed TCR beta diversity per million T cells dropped in a roughly linear way, and a significant reduction was already evident by age 40. Observed TCR beta diversity correlated strongly with the percentage of naive T cells measured by flow cytometry. Compared with the aged group, the long-lived group had more naive CD4+ T cells, fewer expanded clones and increased TCR diversity, a pattern suggesting age selection. Estimates of total diversity from one million sequenced T cells were regarded as lower bounds and underestimates.

The CDR3 sequence holds 14 residues, the cysteine and phenylalanine included. The DNA shown is the 42-base CDR3, in frame from base 1. Trimming at the junction amounts to 5 bases on V and 8 bases on J, and the germline ends lie 18 bases apart. Library preparation was by 5' RACE. TCRdb names Illumina HiSeq 2500 as the instrument used. The second PCR ran for roughly 7 to 11 cycles and used a J-beta primer mix along with a sample-barcoded 5' primer. Each TCR beta cDNA molecule received a unique molecular identifier from a template-switch 5' adaptor carrying 12 random nucleotides. Each sample yielded at least 2.5 million CDR3-containing paired-end reads. All of the RNA was converted into first-strand cDNA using the Mint cDNA synthesis kit, with a TRBC-specific oligonucleotide serving as the primer. Following uracil-DNA glycosylase treatment, a first 18-cycle PCR with universal primers M1SS and BC2_uni_R was performed on all cDNA. Per the source publication's procedure: For normalization, 1 million high-quality reads, each with a distinct molecular identifier, were randomly selected from each sample. Instead of being binned into consensus sequences, reads that shared molecular identifiers were thrown out. MiTCR, set to a Q25 quality threshold and the strictest error-elimination algorithm, was used for CDR3 identification, clonotype clustering and error correction. A nonparametric unseen species model with Euler transformation was used to estimate a lower bound on total TCR beta diversity. The public reads were reanalyzed by TCRdb: fastp trimming at Q25, MiXCR alignment, in-frame beta chains only. Under each unique CDR3 protein, matching rows form one entry showing the most common genes and DNA. The V and J calls were not made by the authors but by TCRdb's processing. This sample is represented by 800,000 or so distinct CDR3 sequences; around 45% of them were singletons. Clones ranked in the top ten supply around 18% of the sample.

The donors were 40 or so Caucasian individuals from Russia, aged roughly 6 to 100 years, who were systemically healthy. Roughly 11 milliliters of peripheral blood were drawn from each donor into EDTA-treated Vacutainer tubes. Ficoll-Paque density-gradient centrifugation was used to isolate PBMCs, with at least 7 million per sample. Total RNA was extracted from PBMCs with Trizol reagent, with at least 5 micrograms obtained per sample. Naive CD45RAhigh/CD27high T cell percentages were measured by flow cytometry on a PBMC aliquot from every donor. Rearrangement joined TRBV12-3 or TRBV12-4 to TRBJ1-2, with no D gene named confidently. The source of this sequence is a man aged 80 or over in good health. The specimen was blood. The CDR3 protein: CASSTTSLFRGYTF. The sequenced DNA: TGTGCCAGCAGTACGACCAGTCTCTTCAGGGGCTACACCTTC.